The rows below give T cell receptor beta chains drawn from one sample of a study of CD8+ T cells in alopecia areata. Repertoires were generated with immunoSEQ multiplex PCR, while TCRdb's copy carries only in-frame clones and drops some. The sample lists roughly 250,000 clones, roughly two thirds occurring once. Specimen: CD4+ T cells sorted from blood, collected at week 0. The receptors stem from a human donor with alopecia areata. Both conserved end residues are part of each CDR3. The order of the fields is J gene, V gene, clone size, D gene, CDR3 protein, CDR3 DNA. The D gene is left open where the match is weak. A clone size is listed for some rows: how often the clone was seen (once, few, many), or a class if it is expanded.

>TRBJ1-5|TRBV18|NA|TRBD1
CASSPDRGGLGPQHF
TGTGCCAGCTCACCGGACAGGGGCGGTCTCGGGCCCCAGCATTTT
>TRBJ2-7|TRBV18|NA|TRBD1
CASSPQQGTNEQYF
TGTGCCAGCTCACCCCAACAGGGGACCAACGAGCAGTACTTC
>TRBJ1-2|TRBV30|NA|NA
CAWIPPRRPNYGYTF
TGTGCCTGGATCCCCCCCAGGAGACCTAACTATGGCTACACCTTC
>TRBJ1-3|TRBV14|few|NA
CASSQGPGSVRSGNTIYF
TGTGCCAGCAGCCAAGGGCCCGGATCCGTAAGGTCGGGAAACACCATATATTTT
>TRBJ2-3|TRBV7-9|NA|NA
CASNSPGQGRQYF
TGTGCCAGCAACTCCCCTGGGCAGGGCCGTCAGTATTTT
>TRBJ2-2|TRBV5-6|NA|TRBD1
CASSLQGIGELFF
TGTGCCAGCAGCTTACAGGGGATCGGGGAGCTGTTTTTT
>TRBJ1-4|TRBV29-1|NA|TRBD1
CSVAGQDEKLFF
TGCAGCGTCGCCGGACAGGACGAAAAACTGTTTTTT
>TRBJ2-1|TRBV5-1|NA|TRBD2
CASSGGLASSYNEQFF
TGCGCCAGCAGCGGGGGACTAGCGAGCTCCTACAATGAGCAGTTCTTC
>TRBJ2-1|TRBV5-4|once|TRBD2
CASSFPSGVFNEQFF
TGTGCCAGCAGCTTCCCTAGCGGGGTCTTCAATGAGCAGTTCTTC
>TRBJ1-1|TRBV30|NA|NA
CAWNVGNTEAFF
TGTGCCTGGAACGTGGGTAACACTGAAGCTTTCTTT
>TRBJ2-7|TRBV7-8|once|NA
CASSLGRSSYEQYF
TGTGCCAGCAGCTTAGGGCGCAGCTCCTACGAGCAGTACTTC
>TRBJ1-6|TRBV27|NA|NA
CASSLLGGGNSPLHF
TGTGCCAGCAGTTTACTGGGAGGAGGTAATTCACCCCTCCACTTT
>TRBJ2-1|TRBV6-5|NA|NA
CASSYQDFSYNEQFF
TGTGCCAGCAGTTACCAGGACTTTTCCTACAATGAGCAGTTCTTC
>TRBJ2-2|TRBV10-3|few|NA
CAISEFGTGELFF
TGTGCCATCAGTGAGTTCGGGACCGGGGAGCTGTTTTTT
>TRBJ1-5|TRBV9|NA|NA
CASSERGNQPQHF
TGTGCCAGCAGCGAACGGGGCAATCAGCCCCAGCATTTT
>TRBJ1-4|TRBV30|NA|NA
CAWTPGGEKLFF
TGTGCCTGGACCCCCGGGGGTGAAAAACTGTTTTTT
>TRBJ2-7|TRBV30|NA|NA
CAWRPTDDSYEQYF
TGTGCCTGGAGGCCGACAGATGACTCCTACGAGCAGTACTTC
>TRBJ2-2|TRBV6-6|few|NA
CASSYKANTGELFF
TGTGCCAGCAGTTATAAGGCGAACACCGGGGAGCTGTTTTTT